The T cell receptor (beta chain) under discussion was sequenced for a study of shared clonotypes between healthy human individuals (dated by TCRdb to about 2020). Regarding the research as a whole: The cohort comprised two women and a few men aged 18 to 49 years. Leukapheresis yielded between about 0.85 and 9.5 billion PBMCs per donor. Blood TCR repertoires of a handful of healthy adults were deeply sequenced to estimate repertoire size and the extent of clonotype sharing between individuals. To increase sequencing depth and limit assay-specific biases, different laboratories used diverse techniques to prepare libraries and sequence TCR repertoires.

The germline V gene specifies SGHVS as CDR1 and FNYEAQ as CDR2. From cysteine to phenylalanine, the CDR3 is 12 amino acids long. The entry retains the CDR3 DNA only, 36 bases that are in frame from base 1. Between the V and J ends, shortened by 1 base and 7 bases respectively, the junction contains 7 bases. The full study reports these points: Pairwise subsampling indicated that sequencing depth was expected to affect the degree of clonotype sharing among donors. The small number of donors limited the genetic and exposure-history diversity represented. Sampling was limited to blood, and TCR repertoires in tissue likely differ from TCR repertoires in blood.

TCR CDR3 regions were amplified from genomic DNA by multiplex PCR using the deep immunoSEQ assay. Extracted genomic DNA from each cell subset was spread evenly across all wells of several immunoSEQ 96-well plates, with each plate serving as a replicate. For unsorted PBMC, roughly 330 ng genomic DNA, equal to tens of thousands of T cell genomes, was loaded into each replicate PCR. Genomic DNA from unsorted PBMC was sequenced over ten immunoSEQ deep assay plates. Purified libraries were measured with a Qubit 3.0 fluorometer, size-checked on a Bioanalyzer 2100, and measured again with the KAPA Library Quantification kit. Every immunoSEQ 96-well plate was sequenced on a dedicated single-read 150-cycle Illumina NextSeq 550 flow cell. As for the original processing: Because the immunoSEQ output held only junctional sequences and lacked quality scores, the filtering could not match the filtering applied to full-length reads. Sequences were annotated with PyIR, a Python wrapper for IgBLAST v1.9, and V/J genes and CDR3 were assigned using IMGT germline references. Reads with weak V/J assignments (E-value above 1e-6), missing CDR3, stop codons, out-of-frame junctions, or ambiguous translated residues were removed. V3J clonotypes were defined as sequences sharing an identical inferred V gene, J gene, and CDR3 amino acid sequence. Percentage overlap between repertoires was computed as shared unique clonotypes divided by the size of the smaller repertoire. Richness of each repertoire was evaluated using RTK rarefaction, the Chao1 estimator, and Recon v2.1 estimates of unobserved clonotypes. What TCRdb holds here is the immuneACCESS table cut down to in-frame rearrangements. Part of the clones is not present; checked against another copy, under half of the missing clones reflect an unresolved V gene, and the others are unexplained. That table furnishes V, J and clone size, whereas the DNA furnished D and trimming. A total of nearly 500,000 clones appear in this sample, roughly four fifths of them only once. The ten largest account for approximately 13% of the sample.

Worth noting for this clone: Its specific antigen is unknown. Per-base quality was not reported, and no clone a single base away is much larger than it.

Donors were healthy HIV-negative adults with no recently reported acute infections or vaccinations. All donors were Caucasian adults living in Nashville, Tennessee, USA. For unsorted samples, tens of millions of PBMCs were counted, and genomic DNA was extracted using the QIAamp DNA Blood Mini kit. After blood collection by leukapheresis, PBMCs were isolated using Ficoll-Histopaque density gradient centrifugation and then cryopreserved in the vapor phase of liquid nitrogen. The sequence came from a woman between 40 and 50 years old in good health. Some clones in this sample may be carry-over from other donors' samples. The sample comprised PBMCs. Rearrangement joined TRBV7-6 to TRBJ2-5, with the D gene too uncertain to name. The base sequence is TGTGCCAGCAGCTTAGGAATGGGGACCCAGTACTTC. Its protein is CASSLGMGTQYF.